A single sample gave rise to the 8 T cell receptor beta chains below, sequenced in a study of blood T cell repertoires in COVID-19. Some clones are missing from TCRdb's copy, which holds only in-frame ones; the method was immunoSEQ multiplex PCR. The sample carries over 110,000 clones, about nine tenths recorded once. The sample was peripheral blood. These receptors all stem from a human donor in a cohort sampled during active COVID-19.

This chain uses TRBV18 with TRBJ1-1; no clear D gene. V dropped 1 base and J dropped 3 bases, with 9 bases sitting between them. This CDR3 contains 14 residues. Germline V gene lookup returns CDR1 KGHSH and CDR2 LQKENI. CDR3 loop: CASSPLAVDTEAFF. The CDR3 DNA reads TGTGCCAGCTCACCACTGGCGGTCGACACTGAAGCTTTCTTT.

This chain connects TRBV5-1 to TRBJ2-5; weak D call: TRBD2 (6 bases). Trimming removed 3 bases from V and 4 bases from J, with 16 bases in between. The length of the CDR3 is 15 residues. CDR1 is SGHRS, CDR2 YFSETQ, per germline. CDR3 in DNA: TGCGCCAGCAGCTGGGGGACTTCTGGGGGAGAGACCCAGTACTTC. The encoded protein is CASSWGTSGGETQYF.

The CDR3 spells CASSLDLKSSYNEQFF. DNA of the CDR3: TGTGCCAGCAGCTTAGACCTCAAGAGCTCCTACAATGAGCAGTTCTTC. The V call is TRBV7-9, the J call TRBJ2-1; D unclear. V lost 1 base and J lost 0, with 10 bases in between. Germline V gene data show CDR1 as SEHNR and CDR2 as FQNEAQ (reference sequence). The CDR3 spans 16 residues.

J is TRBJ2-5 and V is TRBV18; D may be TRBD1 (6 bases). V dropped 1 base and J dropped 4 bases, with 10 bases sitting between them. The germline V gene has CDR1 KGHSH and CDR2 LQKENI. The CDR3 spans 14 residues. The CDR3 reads CASSPLQGGETQYF. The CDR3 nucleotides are TGTGCCAGCTCACCACTACAGGGCGGAGAGACCCAGTACTTC.

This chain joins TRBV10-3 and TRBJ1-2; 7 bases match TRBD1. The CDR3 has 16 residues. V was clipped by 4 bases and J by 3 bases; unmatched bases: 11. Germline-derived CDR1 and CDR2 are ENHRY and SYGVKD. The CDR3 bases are TGTGCCATCAGTGCCGTGGGTCAGGGGGGTCACTATGGCTACACCTTC. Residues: CAISAVGQGGHYGYTF.

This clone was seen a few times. The CDR3 loop is CASSPSNSNQPQHF. The CDR3 nucleotides are TGTGCCAGCTCACCATCTAATAGCAATCAGCCCCAGCATTTT. The chain employs TRBV18 and TRBJ1-5; D is unclear. Trimming removed 2 bases at V and 0 bases at J, with 5 bases between. Germline V gene lookup returns CDR1 KGHSH and CDR2 LQKENI. The CDR3 totals 14 residues.

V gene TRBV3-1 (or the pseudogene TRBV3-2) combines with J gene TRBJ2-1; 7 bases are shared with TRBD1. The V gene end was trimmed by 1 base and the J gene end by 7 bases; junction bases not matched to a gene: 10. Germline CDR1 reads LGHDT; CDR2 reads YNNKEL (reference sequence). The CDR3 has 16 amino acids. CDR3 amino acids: CASSQGGGLISNEQFF. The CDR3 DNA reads TGTGCCAGCAGCCAAGGAGGGGGCCTGATCAGTAATGAGCAGTTCTTC.

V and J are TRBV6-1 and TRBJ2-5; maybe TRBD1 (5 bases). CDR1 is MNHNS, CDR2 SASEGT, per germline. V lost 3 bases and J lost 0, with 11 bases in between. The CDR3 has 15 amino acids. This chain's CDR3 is CASSEHDRYQETQYF. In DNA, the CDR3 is TGTGCCAGCAGTGAGCACGACAGATACCAAGAGACCCAGTACTTC.